These 7 T cell receptor beta chains share one sample of origin, sequenced in a study of blood T cell repertoires in COVID-19. The protocol was immunoSEQ multiplex PCR, while the TCRdb copy is restricted to in-frame clones and leaves out a portion. The table has about 210,000 clones, around four fifths seen once. Material: PBMCs or T cells enriched from blood (not recorded which). These receptors were taken from a middle-aged man who had recovered from COVID-19.

This chain joins TRBV9 and TRBJ2-1; 7 positions agree with TRBD1. The CDR3 is 15 amino acids. The V gene end was trimmed by 2 bases and the J gene end by 3 bases; junction bases not matched to a gene: 5. Germline assignment: CDR1 SGDLS and CDR2 YYNGEE. This chain's CDR3 is CASSVRTGSYNEQFF. In nucleotides, the CDR3 is TGTGCCAGCAGCGTTAGGACAGGCAGCTACAATGAGCAGTTCTTC.

The genes are TRBV30 and TRBJ2-1; weak D call: TRBD1 (5 bases). Trimming cost V 2 bases and J 7 bases, with 6 bases left between them. The CDR3 spans 11 residues. In germline, CDR1 is GTSNPN, CDR2 SVGIG (reference sequence). The CDR3 sequence: CAWSPGNEQFF. CDR3 coding DNA: TGTGCCTGGAGTCCAGGGAATGAGCAGTTCTTC.

The table lists this clone with a few counts. The chain joins TRBV11-2 to TRBJ1-6; D not certain. Germline V gene data show CDR1 as SGHAT and CDR2 as FQNNGV. V was trimmed by 0 bases and J by 9 bases, leaving 6 bases between them. The CDR3 contains 13 residues. This CDR3 is CASSLDTGSPLHF. The CDR3, as DNA: TGTGCCAGCAGCTTAGATACGGGTTCACCCCTCCACTTT. The whole variable domain, filled in from reference TRBV11-2 and TRBJ1-6, reads EAGVAQSPRYKIIEKRQSVAFWCNPISGHATLYWYQQILGQGPKLLIQFQNNGVVDDSQLPKDRFSAERLKGVDSTLKIQPAKLEDSAVYLCASSLDTGSPLHFGNGTRLTVT.

CDR3 in amino acids: CASRQGAGGYTF. The CDR3 DNA sequence: TGTGCCAGTCGACAGGGGGCGGGCGGCTACACCTTC. This rearrangement joins TRBV19 to TRBJ1-2; 10 nucleotides match TRBD1. With V trimmed by 8 bases and J by 8 bases, 5 bases remained unmatched. This CDR3 region has 12 residues. Germline loops: CDR1 LNHDA, CDR2 SQIVND (reference sequence).

This chain joins TRBV7-2 and TRBJ2-6; the D gene is possibly TRBD1 (6 bases). The CDR3 has 18 amino acids. Germline V lookup: CDR1 SGHTA, CDR2 FQGNSA. The germline V and J ends were trimmed by 2 bases and 0 bases, with 14 bases remaining between them. The CDR3 protein is CASSLFGTIPSGANVLTF. In nucleotides, the CDR3 is TGTGCCAGCAGCTTATTCGGGACAATCCCCTCTGGGGCCAACGTCCTGACTTTC.

The V gene is TRBV9, the J gene TRBJ2-1; D perhaps matches TRBD2 (5 bases). The CDR3 sequence is 11 residues long. Germline values: CDR1 SGDLS, CDR2 YYNGEE. The germline V and J ends were trimmed by 3 bases and 9 bases, with 7 bases remaining between them. The CDR3 region is CASSARGEQFF. The CDR3 nucleotides are TGTGCCAGCAGCGCCCGGGGTGAGCAGTTCTTC. Looking up the rest from reference TRBV9 and TRBJ2-1 gives the full variable domain: DSGVTQTPKHLITATGQRVTLRCSPRSGDLSVYWYQQSLDQGLQFLIQYYNGEERAKGNILERFSAQQFPDLHSELNLSSLELGDSALYFCASSARGEQFFGPGTRLTVL.

The V call is TRBV5-1, the J call TRBJ1-6; D might be TRBD1 (5 bases). Germline V gene sequence: CDR1 SGHRS, CDR2 YFSETQ. The V gene lost 1 base and the J gene lost 5 bases, with 13 bases spanning the gap. The CDR3 sequence is 16 residues long. The chain's CDR3 is CASSLRGGDNNSPLHF. The DNA of the CDR3 is TGCGCCAGCAGCTTGCGTGGGGGGGATAATAATTCACCCCTCCACTTT.